This entry lists 26 T cell receptor beta chains sequenced from one sample in a study of technical replicates of blood from a handful of donors. Only in-frame clones appear in the TCRdb table, and some are missing; sequencing was by immunoSEQ multiplex PCR. This table has 85,000 to 95,000 clones, 90% to 97% appearing once. The sample was T cells isolated from PBMCs. These receptors originate from a human donor in good health.

The genes are TRBV30 and TRBJ2-5; D not resolved. V lost 0 bases to trimming and J lost 2 bases, with 7 bases between them. The CDR3 has 13 residues. Germline V CDR1 and CDR2: GTSNPN, SVGIG (reference sequence). DNA for the CDR3: TGTGCCTGGAGTGTAACGGGTCAAGAGACCCAGTACTTC. Amino acid sequence: CAWSVTGQETQYF.

J is TRBJ1-1 and V is TRBV9; possibly TRBD1 for D (5 bases). Trimming took 2 bases from V and 1 from J, leaving 9 bases between them. This CDR3 contains 14 residues. Germline V gene sequence: CDR1 SGDLS, CDR2 YYNGEE. CDR3 coding DNA: TGTGCCAGCAGCGTCTCTGGGGCGAACACTGAAGCTTTCTTT. Encoded protein: CASSVSGANTEAFF.

The chain has TRBV9 and TRBJ2-1; 8 nucleotides line up with TRBD2. After removal of 0 bases from V and 7 bases from J, the junction contained 15 bases not matched to a gene. CDR3 length: 18 residues. Germline V gives CDR1 SGDLS, CDR2 YYNGEE. CDR3: CASSVGFGSSGKFNEQFF. The CDR3 DNA reads TGTGCCAGCAGCGTAGGGTTTGGGAGTAGCGGGAAATTTAATGAGCAGTTCTTC.

The chain combines TRBV10-2 with TRBJ1-4; TRBD1 is a possible D gene (6 bases). Germline CDR1 WSHSY, CDR2 SAAADI. The V end lost 5 bases, the J end lost 7 bases, and 14 bases lay between the germline ends. This CDR3 is built from 14 residues. The CDR3 DNA follows: TGCGCCAGCAGTTCTACAGGGTCGTTTGAAAAACTGTTTTTT. Translated, it gives CASSSTGSFEKLFF.

The chain uses TRBV7-2 and TRBJ2-7; TRBD2 matches 7 bases. Per the germline V gene, CDR1 is SGHTA and CDR2 is FQGNSA. The CDR3 is made up of 15 amino acids. The V and J ends lost 2 bases and 0 bases, in that order; junction bases with no gene match: 4. CDR3 sequence (DNA): TGTGCCAGCAGCTTATCTTCTAGCGGCTCCTACGAGCAGTACTTC. Its protein product is CASSLSSSGSYEQYF.

The genes are TRBV4-3 and TRBJ2-7; possible D gene TRBD2, 5 bases. Germline CDR1 reads LGHNA; CDR2 reads YSLEER. The CDR3 consists of 14 residues. V gave up 2 bases and J gave up 7 bases, with 15 bases separating them. The CDR3 here is CASSQRTPPGEQYF. The CDR3 coding sequence is TGCGCCAGCAGCCAACGTACGCCTCCGGGAGAGCAGTACTTC.

V and J are TRBV19 and TRBJ1-4, with 8 nucleotides matching TRBD1. Germline assignment: CDR1 LNHDA and CDR2 SQIVND (reference sequence). This CDR3 contains 14 residues. With V trimmed by 6 bases and J by 7 bases, 7 bases remained unmatched. The CDR3 reads CASRGGQVREKLFF. The CDR3 nucleotides are TGTGCCAGTAGGGGGGGACAGGTTCGTGAAAAACTGTTTTTT.

V usage is TRBV9 and J usage is TRBJ2-1; 10 nucleotides match TRBD2. J gave up 8 bases and V 0 bases, and 14 bases lay outside the gene matches. The CDR3 is made up of 18 amino acids. Germline V CDR1 and CDR2: SGDLS, YYNGEE. The CDR3 sequence is CASSVEWASGGPLHEQFF. The CDR3 coding sequence is TGTGCCAGCAGCGTAGAATGGGCTAGCGGGGGACCTTTGCATGAGCAGTTCTTC.

The chain carries TRBV19 and TRBJ2-1, with 7 bases that match TRBD1. The V gene's germline CDR1 is LNHDA and CDR2 SQIVND (reference sequence). V lost 5 bases, J lost 6 bases, and 4 bases stayed unmatched. The length of the CDR3 is 13 residues. For the CDR3, the DNA is TGTGCCAGTAGTCTACAGGGGAGCAATGAGCAGTTCTTC. This encodes CASSLQGSNEQFF.

Here the CDR3 DNA reads TGTGCCAGCAGTGAAGATGGCAGGGTTGATGGAGAGACCCAGTACTTC. It encodes CASSEDGRVDGETQYF. V is TRBV2 and J is TRBJ2-5; D perhaps matches TRBD1 (5 bases). CDR1 is SNHLY, CDR2 FYNNEI, per germline. The CDR3 is 16 amino acids. V lost 1 base to trimming and J lost 4 bases, with 16 bases between them.

This chain connects TRBV5-3 to TRBJ2-7, with 8 nucleotides matching TRBD2. TRBV5-3 is annotated as an ORF whose role is uncertain. The J segment lost 1 base and the V segment lost 4 bases, leaving 7 bases of the junction unmatched. This CDR3 region has 15 residues. The DNA of the CDR3 is TGTGCCAGAAGCCGTAGCGGGACGGGATCCTACGAGCAGTACTTC. This codes for CARSRSGTGSYEQYF.

This clone was found once. The chain recombines TRBV30 with TRBJ2-5, with TRBD1 matching over 8 bases. Germline V gives CDR1 GTSNPN, CDR2 SVGIG (reference sequence). Trimming cost V 0 bases and J 5 bases; bases outside gene matches: 8. The CDR3 has 15 amino acids. Written as DNA, the CDR3 is TGTGCCTGGAGTGTACGGCCAGGGGGCAGGGAGACCCAGTACTTC. Translated: CAWSVRPGGRETQYF.

The chain uses TRBV20-1 and TRBJ2-1, with 8 bases identical to TRBD2. V shed 7 bases and J 13 bases; nucleotides not matched to a gene: 9. Per the germline V gene, CDR1 is DFQATT and CDR2 is SNEGSKA (reference sequence). The CDR3 loop spans 11 amino acids. CDR3 amino acids: CSGGGLVQQFF. The CDR3 region has the DNA TGCAGTGGGGGGGGACTAGTACAACAGTTCTTC.

The rearrangement links TRBV18 to TRBJ1-3, with TRBD1 matching 9 bases. Germline CDR1 and CDR2: KGHSH and LQKENI. Trimming removed 4 bases from V and 4 bases from J; junction bases left unmatched: 8. The CDR3 is made up of 16 amino acids. The CDR3 spells CASSQMGQGNGNTIYF. DNA of the CDR3: TGTGCCAGCTCACAGATGGGACAGGGAAACGGAAACACCATATATTTT.

This chain links TRBV28 with TRBJ1-5; TRBD1 aligns across 7 bases. This CDR3 has 14 amino acids. V lost 6 bases to trimming and J lost 5 bases; unmatched junction nucleotides: 7. CDR1 MDHEN and CDR2 SYDVKM come from the germline V gene. The CDR3 loop reads CASSPGTAYQPQHF. The DNA of the CDR3 is TGTGCCAGCAGCCCCGGGACAGCCTATCAGCCCCAGCATTTT.

The chain uses TRBV9 and TRBJ2-5; perhaps TRBD2 as D (5 bases). Trimming took off 0 bases at V and 5 bases at J, with 8 bases between the two ends. Per the germline V gene, CDR1 is SGDLS and CDR2 is YYNGEE. CDR3 length: 13 amino acids. This CDR3 is CASSVGGPETQYF. The CDR3 region has the DNA TGTGCCAGCAGCGTAGGAGGGCCCGAGACCCAGTACTTC.

The V and J genes are TRBV13 and TRBJ2-1, with unresolved D. The CDR3 is 14 amino acids. Trimming took 4 bases from V and 7 from J, leaving 14 bases between them. From germline, CDR1 is PRHDT and CDR2 FYEKMQ (reference sequence). CDR3 residues: CASSSHDWLNEQFF. DNA for the CDR3: TGTGCCAGCAGCTCCCACGACTGGTTGAATGAGCAGTTCTTC.

The chain is built from TRBV28 and TRBJ2-1; 8 bases align to TRBD2. This CDR3 has 18 amino acids. Trimming at V came to 3 bases and at J to 5 bases, leaving 15 bases not matched to a gene. Germline CDR1 MDHEN, CDR2 SYDVKM. The CDR3 loop is CASSFVRREVLGDNEQFF. The DNA of the CDR3 is TGTGCCAGCAGTTTTGTGAGGCGGGAGGTCCTCGGCGACAATGAGCAGTTCTTC.

The CDR3 sequence is CASSLRQGLVDYEQYF. The CDR3 nucleotides read TGTGCCAGCAGTTTGAGACAGGGGCTGGTGGACTACGAGCAGTACTTC. The chain employs TRBV27 and TRBJ2-7; 8 bases line up with TRBD1. V lost 3 bases, J lost 3 bases, and 10 bases stayed unmatched. The CDR3 covers 16 residues. The germline V gene has CDR1 MNHEY and CDR2 SMNVEV (reference sequence).

The CDR3 nucleotides read TGTGCCTCCAAGGGGGATGTAATCGGGGAGCTGTTTTTT. Its translation is CASKGDVIGELFF. The chain has TRBV6-1 and TRBJ2-2, with a weak D call TRBD1 (6 bases). Germline V gene sequence: CDR1 MNHNS, CDR2 SASEGT. V was shortened by 11 bases and J by 7 bases, with 17 bases between the two germline ends. The length of the CDR3 is 13 residues.

The CDR3 bases are TGCGCCAGCAGCCCAGCGGGAGAGGCATACAATGAGCAGTTCTTC. As protein: CASSPAGEAYNEQFF. The chain uses TRBV5-1 and TRBJ2-1; 8 bases agree with TRBD2. The V gene end was trimmed by 4 bases and the J gene end by 4 bases; junction bases not matched to a gene: 7. CDR1 and CDR2 (germline): SGHRS, YFSETQ. The CDR3 sequence is 15 residues long.

This clone has just one count. In nucleotides, the CDR3 is TGTGCCAGCAGAGGAGAACAGGGGCAGCCCCAGCATTTT. This gives the protein CASRGEQGQPQHF. The rearrangement links TRBV7-9 to TRBJ1-5, with 7 bases aligning to TRBD1. Germline CDR1 and CDR2: SEHNR and FQNEAQ (reference sequence). The CDR3 has 13 amino acids. Unmatched junction bases numbered 6, after V lost 6 bases and J lost 7 bases.

The V and J genes are TRBV11-2 and TRBJ2-7; D gene unclear. Trimming left V 4 bases short and J 0 bases short, with 10 bases between. CDR3 length: 14 residues. CDR1 and CDR2 from the germline V gene are SGHAT and FQNNGV. This CDR3 reads CASSSGLSSYEQYF. CDR3 nucleotides: TGTGCCAGCAGCTCCGGTCTTTCCTCCTACGAGCAGTACTTC.

The V and J genes are TRBV4-3 and TRBJ2-7; a possible D gene is TRBD2 (5 bases). The germline gives CDR1 LGHNA, CDR2 YSLEER. The CDR3 loop spans 14 amino acids. The germline V and J ends were trimmed by 0 bases and 1 base, with 7 bases remaining between them. The CDR3 nucleotides are TGCGCCAGCAGCCAAGATGGAGGTTCCTACGAGCAGTACTTC. Amino acids: CASSQDGGSYEQYF.

The rearrangement uses TRBV11-1 and TRBJ1-5; unclear D gene. The V end was cut by 3 bases, the J end by 0 bases, with 3 bases between. CDR1 and CDR2 (germline): SGHAT, FQDESV (reference sequence). This CDR3 has 13 amino acids. In DNA form, the CDR3 reads TGTGCCAGCAGCTTTAATAGCAATCAGCCCCAGCATTTT. Amino acids: CASSFNSNQPQHF.

Remarks on this clone: A read error may produce the germline difference seen at one junction end. This sequence joins TRBV7-2 and TRBJ2-1; D possibly corresponds to TRBD1 (6 bases). The CDR3 covers 16 residues. CDR1 and CDR2 (germline): SGHTA, FQGNSA. The CDR3 DNA reads as TGTGCCAGCAGCTGGTGGACAGTTCGGGGCGACAATCAGCAGTTCTTC. Protein sequence: CASSWWTVRGDNQQFF.